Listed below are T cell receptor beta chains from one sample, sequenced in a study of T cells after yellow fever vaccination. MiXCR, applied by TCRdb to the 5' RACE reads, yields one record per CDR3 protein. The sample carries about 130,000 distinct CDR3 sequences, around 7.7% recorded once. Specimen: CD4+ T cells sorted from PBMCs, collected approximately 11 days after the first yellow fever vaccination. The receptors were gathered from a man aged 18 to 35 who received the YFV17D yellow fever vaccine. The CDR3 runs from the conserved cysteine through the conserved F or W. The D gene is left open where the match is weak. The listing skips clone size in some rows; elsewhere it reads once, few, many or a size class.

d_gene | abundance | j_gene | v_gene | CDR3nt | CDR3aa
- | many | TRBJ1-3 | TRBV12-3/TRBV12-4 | TGTGCCAGCAGTTTGCCCGGGGGCGCGAACACCATATATTTT | CASSLPGGANTIYF
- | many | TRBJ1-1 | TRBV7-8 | TGTGCCAGCAGCTCGGGCCCCGGACGGACAAGCAGTGAAGCTTTCTTT | CASSSGPGRTSSEAFF
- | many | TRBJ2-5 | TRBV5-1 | TGCGCCAGCAGCACGGTCGGGGGTCAAGAGACCCAGTACTTC | CASSTVGGQETQYF
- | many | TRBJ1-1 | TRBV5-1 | TGCGCCAGCAGCCCCACGACAGATATGAACACTGAAGCTTTCTTT | CASSPTTDMNTEAFF
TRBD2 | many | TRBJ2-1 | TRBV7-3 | TGTGCCAGCAGCTTAGGGTCCGCGGGGGGAACCCAAAGCTACAATGAGCAGTTCTTC | CASSLGSAGGTQSYNEQFF
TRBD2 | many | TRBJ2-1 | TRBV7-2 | TGTGCCAGCAGCTTAAATAGCGGGGCCTACAATGAGCAGTTCTTC | CASSLNSGAYNEQFF
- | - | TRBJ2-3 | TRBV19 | TGTGCCAGTAGTATAGGTGTCGCGCAGTATTTT | CASSIGVAQYF
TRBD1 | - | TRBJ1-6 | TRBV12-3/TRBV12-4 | TGTGCCATCAGTTTGGGTCGTAGGGCAGGGGGTCATAATTCACCCCTCCACTTT | CAISLGRRAGGHNSPLHF
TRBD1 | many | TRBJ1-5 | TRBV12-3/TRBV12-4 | TGTGCCAGCAGCTGGACAGGGGCAGGTCAGCCCCAGCATTTT | CASSWTGAGQPQHF
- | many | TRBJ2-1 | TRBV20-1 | TGCAGTGCTAGCACCATTTACAATGAGCAGTTCTTC | CSASTIYNEQFF
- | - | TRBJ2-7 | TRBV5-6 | TGTGCCAGCAGCTTGGTTGGGGAAACCTACGAGCAGTACTTC | CASSLVGETYEQYF
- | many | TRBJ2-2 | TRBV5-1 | TGCGCCAGCAGCCCCGACAGGCTCACCGGGGAGCTGTTTTTT | CASSPDRLTGELFF
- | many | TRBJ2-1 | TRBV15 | TGTGCCACCAAGGGCGACTCCTACAATGAGCAGTTCTTC | CATKGDSYNEQFF
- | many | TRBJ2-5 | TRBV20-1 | TGCAGTGCTAGACTTACCGAGACCCAGTACTTC | CSARLTETQYF
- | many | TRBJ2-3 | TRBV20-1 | TGCAGTGCTAGAGATCGGGTTATCCCCACAGATACGCAGTATTTT | CSARDRVIPTDTQYF
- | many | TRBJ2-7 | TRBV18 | TGTGCCAGCTCGCCTTCGACTGGAGGTGAGGACGAGCAGTACTTC | CASSPSTGGEDEQYF
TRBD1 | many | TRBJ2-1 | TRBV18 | TGTGCCAGCTCACTAGGGACAGCTAAAAGGGTCAATGAGCAGTTCTTC | CASSLGTAKRVNEQFF
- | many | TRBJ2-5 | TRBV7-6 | TGTGCCAGCAGCTTTCGGGACTCGGGAGAGACCCAGTACTTC | CASSFRDSGETQYF
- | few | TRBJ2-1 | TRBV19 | TGTGCCAGTAGTATTTGGGACGGGGGGCCTTTCAATGAGCAGTTCTTC | CASSIWDGGPFNEQFF